This T cell receptor beta chain was observed in a study of cytomegalovirus exposure and HLA in healthy donors. Study information: The roughly 120 million unique TCR beta sequences, from 150 million to 200 million T cells, were found by an earlier analysis. Findings and caveats of the study: Looking again later, the authors saw that most CMV-associated TCR beta chains seemed HLA-restricted. Specificity of three CMV-associated chains for CMV antigens was verified in vitro.

The length of the CDR3 is 15 residues. CDR1 is SGHRS and CDR2 is YFSETQ in the germline V gene. The J segment lost 4 bases and the V segment lost 3 bases, leaving 3 bases of the junction unmatched. Both 60 Vbeta primers and 13 Jbeta primers went into the PCR. The method was immunoSEQ multiplex PCR; TCRdb's version includes in-frame clones alone and lacks a portion of them. The sample lists about 110,000 clones; over 75% were seen once. Turning to this clone: As yet, its antigen is unknown.

Donors in the study were healthy people who gave bone marrow. The genes are TRBV5-1 and TRBJ2-1; 11 bases line up with TRBD2. Sequences were obtained from PBMCs. The origin of this receptor is a human donor in good health. CDR3 region: CASSSTSGSYNEQFF. CDR3 sequence (DNA): TGCGCCAGCAGCTCTACTAGCGGGAGTTACAATGAGCAGTTCTTC.